Presented here are 30 T cell receptor beta chains from one specimen sequenced in a study of CD8 T cells in Susac syndrome. About 0.45 to 1 ug RNA was reverse transcribed with random hexamers. TCRdb re-analysed the immunoSEQ multiplex PCR reads in MiXCR, keeping a single row per CDR3 protein. The repertoire consists of some 300,000 distinct CDR3 sequences, with around nine tenths occurring once and the leading ten covering around 0.2%. What was sequenced was CD8+ T cells from PBMCs. These receptors originate from a human donor with multiple sclerosis.

DNA for the CDR3: TGTGCCAGCAGCTTAGCCACGTCGAACACTGAAGCTTTCTTT. Translation: CASSLATSNTEAFF. The V call is TRBV13, the J call TRBJ1-1; D remains ambiguous. CDR3 length: 14 amino acids. V was shortened by 1 base and J by 1 base, with 7 bases between the two germline ends. Germline V gives CDR1 PRHDT, CDR2 FYEKMQ (reference sequence).

The gene calls are TRBV19 and TRBJ1-1, with D hard to call. Germline V gene lookup returns CDR1 LNHDA and CDR2 SQIVND (reference sequence). Trimming pared 10 bases from V and 3 bases from J, leaving 18 bases between. The CDR3 length is 14 residues. CDR3 residues: CATRYPPGDTEAFF. The DNA for the CDR3 is TGTGCCACCAGGTATCCTCCCGGGGACACTGAAGCTTTCTTT.

The V and J genes are TRBV28 and TRBJ2-1; 11 positions match TRBD2. J gave up 5 bases and V 6 bases, and 9 bases lay outside the gene matches. Germline CDR1 is MDHEN and CDR2 is SYDVKM. This CDR3 spans 16 amino acids. The CDR3 protein is CASSYNSGGADNEQFF. CDR3 bases: TGTGCCAGCAGCTATAATAGCGGGGGGGCCGACAATGAGCAGTTCTTC.

The chain carries TRBV27 and TRBJ1-2; D unclear. V was pared by 6 bases and J by 6 bases, with 20 bases between. Germline CDR1 and CDR2: MNHEY and SMNVEV (reference sequence). This CDR3 comprises 15 residues. DNA of the CDR3: TGTGCCAGCAGCGCGAATCTTCCAGGTGCCCATGGCTACACCTTC. Translating it yields CASSANLPGAHGYTF.

The genes are TRBV4-2 and TRBJ1-5; 7 bases map to TRBD1. Trimming cost V 0 bases and J 4 bases; bases outside gene matches: 9. This CDR3 is 17 amino acids long. From germline, CDR1 is LGHNA and CDR2 YNFKEQ. The CDR3 DNA follows: TGTGCCAGCAGCCAAGAGGGGGGACAGTGGGGGAATCAGCCCCAGCATTTT. The encoded protein is CASSQEGGQWGNQPQHF.

The chain has TRBV29-1 and TRBJ1-1, with D hard to call. The germline gives CDR1 SQVTM, CDR2 ANQGSEA. The germline V and J ends were trimmed by 7 bases and 4 bases, with 10 bases remaining between them. The CDR3 sequence is 11 residues long. The CDR3 region is CSGSRATEAFF. The CDR3, as DNA: TGCAGCGGTAGTCGGGCCACTGAAGCTTTCTTT.

The chain carries TRBV23-1 and TRBJ1-1, with D uncertain. TRBV23-1 falls under the ORF class, with uncertain function. V lost 7 bases and J lost 0, with 24 bases in between. There are 18 residues in the CDR3. The CDR3 region has the DNA TGCGCCAGCACCCCAACCACGGGCAGAGAGACCATGAACACTGAAGCTTTCTTT. This sequence encodes CASTPTTGRETMNTEAFF.

The rearrangement uses TRBV11-2 and TRBJ1-2; D uncertain. The CDR3 has 13 residues. Germline V gene sequence: CDR1 SGHAT, CDR2 FQNNGV. V was trimmed by 1 base and J by 8 bases, leaving 11 bases between them. CDR3 DNA sequence: TGTGCCAGCAGCTTAGCACGGTTCGACGGCTACACCTTC. This encodes CASSLARFDGYTF. Full variable domain (missing parts from reference TRBV11-2 and TRBJ1-2): EAGVAQSPRYKIIEKRQSVAFWCNPISGHATLYWYQQILGQGPKLLIQFQNNGVVDDSQLPKDRFSAERLKGVDSTLKIQPAKLEDSAVYLCASSLARFDGYTFGSGTRLTVV.

The V and J genes are TRBV19 and TRBJ2-1, with D hard to call. Germline assignment: CDR1 LNHDA and CDR2 SQIVND (reference sequence). Between the trimmed V and J ends, which lost 3 bases and 7 bases, there was a span of 4 bases. This CDR3 is built from 11 residues. CDR3 sequence (DNA): TGTGCCAGTAGTATGGCGAATGAGCAGTTCTTC. Translation: CASSMANEQFF.

The chain joins TRBV7-2 to TRBJ2-7; 7 positions agree with TRBD1. The V gene's germline CDR1 is SGHTA and CDR2 FQGNSA. The CDR3 loop spans 14 amino acids. With 4 bases clipped from V and 0 bases from J, the junction kept 3 bases outside the gene matches. CDR3: CASSSTGRSYEQYF. For the CDR3, the DNA is TGTGCCAGCAGCTCGACAGGGCGCTCCTACGAGCAGTACTTC.

The chain has TRBV12-3 or TRBV12-4 and TRBJ1-5; 9 positions match TRBD1. This CDR3 contains 14 residues. J was trimmed by 5 bases and V by 6 bases; bases with no gene match: 5. CDR3: CASSETGGDQPQHF. The CDR3 DNA reads as TGTGCCAGCAGCGAGACAGGGGGGGATCAGCCCCAGCATTTT.

The chain joins TRBV28 to TRBJ2-7, with TRBD2 matching over 9 bases. In germline, CDR1 is MDHEN, CDR2 SYDVKM. The V segment lost 7 bases and the J segment 7 bases; nucleotides outside the gene matches: 14. This CDR3 spans 15 amino acids. CDR3 bases: TGTGCCAGCACCTACTTAATAGCGGGAGTTTTTGAGCAGTACTTC. This translates into CASTYLIAGVFEQYF.

This chain links TRBV4-2 with TRBJ2-7, with D perhaps TRBD1 or TRBD2 (5 bases each). Germline assignment: CDR1 LGHNA and CDR2 YNFKEQ. The CDR3 sequence is 13 residues long. V was cut by 3 bases and J by 3 bases, with 9 bases left in between. The CDR3 sequence is CASSHGDGYEQYF. For the CDR3, the DNA is TGTGCCAGCAGCCACGGGGACGGCTACGAGCAGTACTTC.

The V gene is TRBV27, the J gene TRBJ1-5; D possibly corresponds to TRBD1 (5 bases). This CDR3 has 15 residues. The ends were cut back, 5 bases at V and 5 bases at J, with 16 bases in the middle. The germline V gene encodes CDR1 MNHEY and CDR2 SMNVEV (reference sequence). CDR3 DNA: TGTGCCAGCAGTCCACAGGTCCTCCTCGATCAGCCCCAGCATTTT. As protein: CASSPQVLLDQPQHF.

The chain is built from TRBV27 and TRBJ2-2; the D gene is possibly TRBD2 (6 bases). CDR3 length: 16 residues. Trimming took 5 bases from V and 4 from J, leaving 17 bases between them. The germline V gene has CDR1 MNHEY and CDR2 SMNVEV (reference sequence). The CDR3 loop reads CASSPAPGGGTGELFF. The DNA for the CDR3 is TGTGCCAGCAGTCCTGCCCCCGGGGGTGGCACCGGGGAGCTGTTTTTT.

The chain uses TRBV7-9 and TRBJ2-5, with D maybe TRBD1 (6 bases). V was trimmed by 5 bases and J by 4 bases, leaving 14 bases between them. Germline assignment: CDR1 SEHNR and CDR2 FQNEAQ (reference sequence). This CDR3 is built from 14 residues. In DNA form, the CDR3 reads TGTGCCAGCAGCCCGAGACAGGTTCGAGAGACCCAGTACTTC. Translation gives CASSPRQVRETQYF.

This chain joins TRBV12-3 or TRBV12-4 and TRBJ2-5; D call uncertain. Trimming removed 2 bases at V and 5 bases at J, with 12 bases between. The CDR3 totals 14 residues. The CDR3: CASSLTTSGETQYF. The DNA for the CDR3 is TGTGCCAGCAGTTTAACCACCAGTGGGGAGACCCAGTACTTC.

This rearrangement joins TRBV28 to TRBJ2-5, with 7 bases fitting TRBD2. The CDR3 sequence is 15 residues long. The V gene's germline CDR1 is MDHEN and CDR2 SYDVKM. J was trimmed by 5 bases and V by 6 bases; bases with no gene match: 12. CDR3 bases: TGTGCCAGCAGCGGTCTCGCGGGAGAGGCGGAGACCCAGTACTTC. Its translation: CASSGLAGEAETQYF.

V is TRBV5-8 and J is TRBJ2-7; D ambiguous. Trimming removed 2 bases from V and 3 bases from J, with 15 bases in between. Germline-derived CDR1 and CDR2 are SGHTS and YDEGEE. The CDR3 contains 15 residues. The DNA for the CDR3 is TGTGCCAGCAGCTTCACTCTGGGCCAGGACTACGAGCAGTACTTC. Encoded protein: CASSFTLGQDYEQYF.

The chain uses TRBV24-1 and TRBJ1-5, with D maybe TRBD1 (5 bases). Per the germline V gene, CDR1 is KGHDR and CDR2 is SFDVKD. V was clipped by 6 bases and J by 2 bases, with 13 bases between them. The CDR3 runs 15 residues. The CDR3 protein is CATSIIGGGNQPQHF. The DNA of the CDR3 is TGTGCCACCAGTATTATCGGGGGTGGCAATCAGCCCCAGCATTTT.

Only one count was recorded for this clonotype. The chain combines TRBV7-9 with TRBJ1-1, with D possibly TRBD1 on 6 matching bases. The CDR3 spans 14 residues. Trimming took 4 bases from V and 1 from J, leaving 10 bases between them. Looked up from germline, CDR1 is SEHNR and CDR2 is FQNEAQ (reference sequence). Here the CDR3 reads CASSSPGQNTEAFF. In DNA, the CDR3 is TGTGCCAGCAGCTCCCCGGGACAGAACACTGAAGCTTTCTTT.

V usage is TRBV3-1 and J usage is TRBJ2-2; TRBD1 matches 8 bases. The junction had 9 bases not matched to a gene; V was cut back by 5 bases and J by 7 bases. Germline loops: CDR1 LGHDT, CDR2 YNNKEL (reference sequence). The CDR3 is 15 amino acids. The CDR3 DNA is TGTGCCAGCAGCGTTCAGGGGGCAGAGATCGGGGAGCTGTTTTTT. The encoded protein is CASSVQGAEIGELFF.

The chain couples TRBV27 to TRBJ1-5, with D perhaps matching TRBD1 (6 bases). Germline V gene data show CDR1 as MNHEY and CDR2 as SMNVEV (reference sequence). V dropped 8 bases and J dropped 5 bases, with 16 bases sitting between them. CDR3 length: 14 amino acids. The CDR3 protein is CASSFSGEDQPQHF. As DNA, the CDR3 is TGTGCCAGCTCCTTTTCAGGGGAGGATCAGCCCCAGCATTTT.

This clonotype was seen only once. V gene TRBV24-1 combines with J gene TRBJ2-5, with 7 bases aligning to TRBD1. The CDR3 covers 16 residues. CDR1 and CDR2 from the germline V gene are KGHDR and SFDVKD. V was pared by 3 bases and J by 5 bases, with 11 bases of the junction left unmatched. For the CDR3, the DNA is TGTGCCACCAGTGATCCCCCCTCGACAGGGCAGGAGACCCAGTACTTC. This encodes CATSDPPSTGQETQYF.

V usage is TRBV9 and J usage is TRBJ2-1; D gene ambiguous. Per the germline V gene, CDR1 is SGDLS and CDR2 is YYNGEE. Between the trimmed V and J ends, which lost 0 bases and 5 bases, there was a span of 12 bases. This CDR3 spans 15 amino acids. Here the CDR3 DNA reads TGTGCCAGCAGCGTAGGAGCTCGCTCGGACAATGAGCAGTTCTTC. Amino acid sequence: CASSVGARSDNEQFF.

DNA of the CDR3: TGTGCCAGCAGTTACTCGATTATCGGCAGGGGTAATGAAAAACTGTTTTTT. This gives the protein CASSYSIIGRGNEKLFF. V usage is TRBV6-5 and J usage is TRBJ1-4; TRBD1 might be the D (6 bases). Germline V lookup: CDR1 MNHEY, CDR2 SVGAGI. This CDR3 has 17 amino acids. The V end was cut by 0 bases, the J end by 4 bases, with 15 bases between.

DNA of the CDR3: TGTGCCAGCGGGGGGACTAGCGGTTACAATGAGCAGTTCTTC. Protein product: CASGGTSGYNEQFF. V is TRBV7-9 and J is TRBJ2-1; 11 bases match TRBD2. V was clipped by 8 bases and J by 4 bases; unmatched bases: 4. Looked up from germline, CDR1 is SEHNR and CDR2 is FQNEAQ (reference sequence). The CDR3 is made up of 14 amino acids.

The rearrangement joins TRBV7-9 to TRBJ2-2; D is unclear. V lost 3 bases and J lost 6, with 5 bases in between. The CDR3 extends over 12 amino acids. Germline V gene lookup returns CDR1 SEHNR and CDR2 FQNEAQ (reference sequence). CDR3 nucleotides: TGTGCCAGCAGCTTTAGTGCCGGGGAGCTGTTTTTT. Amino acids: CASSFSAGELFF.

This chain joins TRBV30 and TRBJ2-1; TRBD1 aligns across 7 bases. Germline V gene data show CDR1 as GTSNPN and CDR2 as SVGIG (reference sequence). The CDR3 covers 16 residues. V shed 3 bases and J 3 bases; nucleotides not matched to a gene: 11. This CDR3 is CAWSLFPDRSYNEQFF. CDR3 nucleotides: TGTGCCTGGAGCCTATTTCCGGACAGGAGCTACAATGAGCAGTTCTTC.

The chain couples TRBV4-2 to TRBJ2-1; TRBD1 matches 7 bases. Germline loops: CDR1 LGHNA, CDR2 YNFKEQ. Losses at the gene ends were 0 bases for V and 7 bases for J; bases not matched to a gene: 12. There are 17 residues in the CDR3. The CDR3 sequence: CASSQDVGGAVLNEQFF. The CDR3 DNA reads as TGTGCCAGCAGCCAAGATGTAGGGGGCGCCGTTCTTAATGAGCAGTTCTTC.